This T cell receptor beta chain derives from a study of control samples from healthy donors and cancer patients. CDR1 is MNHEY and CDR2 is SMNVEV in the germline V gene (reference sequence). The CDR3 is 14 amino acids. Trimming removed 3 bases at V and 0 bases at J, with 8 bases between. Profiled with immunoSEQ multiplex PCR; TCRdb holds only in-frame clones, not every one. The sample has about 120,000 clones, around 87% seen once. The clonotype was recovered from a man in his 60s in good health. V is TRBV27 and J is TRBJ1-2; D gene unclear. Material: blood. CDR3 region: CASSLGSANYGYTF. The CDR3, as DNA: TGTGCCAGCAGTTTGGGCAGCGCTAACTATGGCTACACCTTC.